This TCR beta chain derives from a study of blood T cell repertoires in COVID-19. Study overall: Spain, Italy and the United States supplied samples that represented acute and convalescent COVID-19. T cells, B-cell-depleted T cells, or PBMCs supplied cDNA or gDNA.

In the source study's methods: Estimation of nucleated cell counts relied on the amplification of reference gene primers. Method: immunoSEQ multiplex PCR; TCRdb's copy keeps in-frame clones and lacks some. V and J calls and clone size come straight from that table; D and trimming were deduced from the DNA. The data contain over 40,000 clones, about 86% of them singletons. V was shortened by 3 bases and J by 10 bases, with 10 bases between the two germline ends. The CDR3 is 11 amino acids. CDR1 is GTSNPN, CDR2 SVGIG, per germline (reference sequence). The TCR comes from a man older than 75 with active COVID-19. The chain employs TRBV30 and TRBJ2-1; TRBD2 might be the D (5 bases). The sequenced material came from peripheral blood. The DNA for the CDR3 is TGTGCCTGGAGCGGACTTTTGGAGCAGTTCTTC. Amino acid sequence: CAWSGLLEQFF.